This section outlines one T cell receptor (beta chain) sequence together with its context. The antigen is unknown. The protocol was immunoSEQ multiplex PCR, while the TCRdb copy is restricted to in-frame clones and leaves out a portion. The profile shows roughly 25,000 clones, around 83% of them singletons. Germline CDR1 reads SGDLS; CDR2 reads YYNGEE. This CDR3 region has 15 residues. V lost 4 bases and J lost 4, with 15 bases in between. Brentuximab vedotin exposure varied among the patients, all of whom had relapsed after autologous stem cell transplantation. Researchers report purifying CD4+ T cells from thawed PBMCs by magnetic negative selection. This record belongs to a study of PD-1 blockade in classical Hodgkin lymphoma. The study, taken as a whole, reports: CD4+ TCR diversity climbed significantly by C4D1, unlike CD8+ TCR diversity. Any patient who commenced nivolumab under 1 year after ASCT was excluded. Newly diagnosed and completely responding patients shared comparable baseline diversity.

Sequencing used CD4+ T cells from blood, obtained at baseline. V and J are TRBV9 and TRBJ2-1; D might be TRBD2 (7 bases). This TCR was sampled from a human donor with classical Hodgkin lymphoma. CDR3 region: CASSLPGGGYNEQFF. The DNA for the CDR3 is TGTGCCAGCAGCCTACCGGGGGGCGGGTACAATGAGCAGTTCTTC.